Sequencing of this T cell receptor beta chain was carried out in a study of somatic mutations in cytotoxic T cells in rheumatoid arthritis. Sequenced by immunoSEQ multiplex PCR; TCRdb stores in-frame clones only, minus some. This repertoire shows about 11,000 clones, 70% to 85% found once; its top ten account for over 7%. The CDR3 covers 12 residues. CDR1 and CDR2 (germline): SGHDT, YYEEEE. With 4 bases removed from V and 7 bases from J, the gap between germline ends came to 11 bases. This clone is termed medium-sized. The chain combines TRBV5-6 with TRBJ1-2; D gene uncertain. This sequence originates from a woman aged 55 to 70 with rheumatoid arthritis. Sequenced material: CD8+ T cells sorted from blood. The CDR3 DNA sequence: TGTGCCAGCAGCCCTCGGGTCCCTGGCTACACCTTC. This gives the protein CASSPRVPGYTF.